These T cell receptor beta chains were read from a single sample in a study of T cell responses to AZD1222 COVID-19 vaccine. Only in-frame clones appear in the TCRdb table, and some are missing; sequencing was by immunoSEQ multiplex PCR. Among 75,000 to 80,000 clones, roughly 90% were seen once, and the ten largest hold roughly 1.4%. The sequenced sample was peripheral blood, obtained 28 days after the second AZD1222 dose. Receptor source: an adult who received the AZD1222 COVID-19 vaccine. CDR3s include the opening cysteine and the closing phenylalanine or tryptophan. The order of the fields is D gene, J gene, clone size, V gene, CDR3 DNA, CDR3 protein. D genes are given only for firm matches. Size tells how often a clone was seen (once, few, many) or the class of an expanded clone, and some rows leave it out.

d_gene: -; j_gene: TRBJ2-7; abundance: few; v_gene: TRBV5-1; CDR3nt: TGCGCCAGCAGCTTGGGGCCGACTTATTGGCAGTACTTC; CDR3aa: CASSLGPTYWQYF
d_gene: -; j_gene: TRBJ2-7; abundance: -; v_gene: TRBV13; CDR3nt: TGTGCCAGCAGCGAAGTCGGCTACGAGCAGTACTTC; CDR3aa: CASSEVGYEQYF
d_gene: -; j_gene: TRBJ1-1; abundance: -; v_gene: TRBV4-2; CDR3nt: TGTGCCAGCAGCCAAGACCGGGGGGGCTCCGCTTTCTTT; CDR3aa: CASSQDRGGSAFF
d_gene: TRBD1; j_gene: TRBJ1-2; abundance: -; v_gene: TRBV28; CDR3nt: TGTGCCAGCAGTTCGTCCCCCGGGACAGGGAGTAACTATGGCTACACCTTC; CDR3aa: CASSSSPGTGSNYGYTF
d_gene: TRBD1; j_gene: TRBJ1-1; abundance: -; v_gene: TRBV6-2/TRBV6-3; CDR3nt: TGTGCCAGCAGCCGTCGGACAGGGGGCTCTGAAGCTTTCTTT; CDR3aa: CASSRRTGGSEAFF
d_gene: -; j_gene: TRBJ2-1; abundance: -; v_gene: TRBV9; CDR3nt: TGTGCCAGCAGCGTCTGGGCTCAGGAGCAGTTCTTC; CDR3aa: CASSVWAQEQFF
d_gene: -; j_gene: TRBJ2-7; abundance: -; v_gene: TRBV7-2; CDR3nt: TGTGCCAGCAGCCACGGCGGGGGCTCGCGCGCCTACGAGCAGTACTTC; CDR3aa: CASSHGGGSRAYEQYF
d_gene: -; j_gene: TRBJ2-2; abundance: -; v_gene: TRBV2; CDR3nt: TGTGCCAGCAGGTTGGGCGGGGAGCTGTTTTTT; CDR3aa: CASRLGGELFF
d_gene: -; j_gene: TRBJ1-6; abundance: few; v_gene: TRBV3-1/TRBV3-2; CDR3nt: TGTGCCAGCAGCCCAGCGGTCATTAATTCACCCCTCCACTTT; CDR3aa: CASSPAVINSPLHF
d_gene: TRBD2; j_gene: TRBJ2-7; abundance: once; v_gene: TRBV5-1; CDR3nt: TGCGCCAGCACCCCCTACCCTAGCGGGGGGGCCTACGAGCAGTACTTC; CDR3aa: CASTPYPSGGAYEQYF
d_gene: TRBD1; j_gene: TRBJ1-4; abundance: -; v_gene: TRBV4-1; CDR3nt: TGCGCCAGCACCCGAGACAGGGGGCGCTTCCGGGGTGAAAAACTGTTTTTT; CDR3aa: CASTRDRGRFRGEKLFF
d_gene: TRBD1; j_gene: TRBJ1-6; abundance: -; v_gene: TRBV28; CDR3nt: TGTGCCAGCAGATCGGACAGGGGAGCGTCCTATAATTCACCCCTCCACTTT; CDR3aa: CASRSDRGASYNSPLHF
d_gene: -; j_gene: TRBJ1-6; abundance: -; v_gene: TRBV7-2; CDR3nt: TGTGCCAGCAGCTTAATACTGGGGCTTAATAATTCACCCCTCCACTTT; CDR3aa: CASSLILGLNNSPLHF
d_gene: TRBD1; j_gene: TRBJ2-5; abundance: -; v_gene: TRBV15; CDR3nt: TGTGCCACCAGCAGATACCCCGGGACAGTTGATCAAGAGACCCAGTACTTC; CDR3aa: CATSRYPGTVDQETQYF
d_gene: TRBD1; j_gene: TRBJ1-1; abundance: -; v_gene: TRBV15; CDR3nt: TGTGCCACCAGCAGAGATATGGGACAGGGAATGAACACTGAAGCTTTCTTT; CDR3aa: CATSRDMGQGMNTEAFF
d_gene: -; j_gene: TRBJ1-1; abundance: -; v_gene: TRBV30; CDR3nt: TGTGCCTGGAGTTGGCAGGGTAGCGCTGAAGCTTTCTTT; CDR3aa: CAWSWQGSAEAFF
d_gene: TRBD1; j_gene: TRBJ2-5; abundance: -; v_gene: TRBV5-1; CDR3nt: TGCGCCAGCAGCGGGGGACAGGGAGGAGAGACCCAGTACTTC; CDR3aa: CASSGGQGGETQYF
d_gene: -; j_gene: TRBJ2-7; abundance: -; v_gene: TRBV6-5; CDR3nt: TGTGCCAGCAGTTACTCGGCTAAGAGCTCCTACGAGCAGTACTTC; CDR3aa: CASSYSAKSSYEQYF
d_gene: -; j_gene: TRBJ1-2; abundance: -; v_gene: TRBV4-1; CDR3nt: TGCGCCAGCAGCATGGCAGGAGGGGGCTATGGCTACACCTTC; CDR3aa: CASSMAGGGYGYTF
d_gene: -; j_gene: TRBJ2-3; abundance: -; v_gene: TRBV7-3; CDR3nt: TGTGCCAGCAGCTTATCCAGGTCTGGCACAGATACGCAGTATTTT; CDR3aa: CASSLSRSGTDTQYF
d_gene: TRBD1; j_gene: TRBJ2-6; abundance: few; v_gene: TRBV5-5; CDR3nt: TGTGCCAGCAGCCCCACCGGACAGGGGGGCTCTGGGGCCAACGTCCTGACTTTC; CDR3aa: CASSPTGQGGSGANVLTF
d_gene: -; j_gene: TRBJ1-4; abundance: -; v_gene: TRBV19; CDR3nt: TGTGCCAGTAGTATCCAGACAGCCTATAATGAAAAACTGTTTTTT; CDR3aa: CASSIQTAYNEKLFF
d_gene: TRBD1; j_gene: TRBJ1-6; abundance: -; v_gene: TRBV19; CDR3nt: TGTGCCAGTAGTACCCGACAGGGATCACCCCTCCACTTT; CDR3aa: CASSTRQGSPLHF
d_gene: TRBD1; j_gene: TRBJ1-2; abundance: -; v_gene: TRBV28; CDR3nt: TGTGCCAGCAGTTTGGGCAGGGGGGACTATGGCTACACCTTC; CDR3aa: CASSLGRGDYGYTF
d_gene: -; j_gene: TRBJ1-6; abundance: few; v_gene: TRBV30; CDR3nt: TGTGCCTGGAGTGTCCGGGGGGGCCGGGGAAGCTCCTATAATTCACCCCTCCACTTT; CDR3aa: CAWSVRGGRGSSYNSPLHF
d_gene: -; j_gene: TRBJ2-6; abundance: -; v_gene: TRBV5-6; CDR3nt: TGTGCCAGCAGCTTGCCCCTAGGGGGGAGCTCTGGGGCCAACGTCCTGACTTTC; CDR3aa: CASSLPLGGSSGANVLTF
d_gene: -; j_gene: TRBJ1-5; abundance: -; v_gene: TRBV19; CDR3nt: TGTGCCAGTAGTTTCCCGACCCAGGGGCCCCAGCATTTT; CDR3aa: CASSFPTQGPQHF
d_gene: -; j_gene: TRBJ1-2; abundance: -; v_gene: TRBV6-5; CDR3nt: TGTGCCAGCCAGGGGACCCCCTATGGCTACACCTTC; CDR3aa: CASQGTPYGYTF
d_gene: TRBD1; j_gene: TRBJ1-5; abundance: few; v_gene: TRBV19; CDR3nt: TGTGCCAGTAGTGGGACAGGGATTAACAATCAGCCCCAGCATTTT; CDR3aa: CASSGTGINNQPQHF
d_gene: -; j_gene: TRBJ2-7; abundance: -; v_gene: TRBV3-1/TRBV3-2; CDR3nt: TGTGCCAGCAGCCAAACGTGGGAGCAGTACTTC; CDR3aa: CASSQTWEQYF
d_gene: TRBD1; j_gene: TRBJ1-1; abundance: -; v_gene: TRBV25-1; CDR3nt: TGTGCCAGCAGTGAATCAGGGGGCGCGAACACTGAAGCTTTCTTT; CDR3aa: CASSESGGANTEAFF
d_gene: -; j_gene: TRBJ1-2; abundance: -; v_gene: TRBV28; CDR3nt: TGTGCCAGCAGTTTATCCCAGGGCTATGGCTACACCTTC; CDR3aa: CASSLSQGYGYTF
d_gene: TRBD1; j_gene: TRBJ1-5; abundance: -; v_gene: TRBV10-3; CDR3nt: TGTGCCATCAGCAACAGGGGAGGGAGCAATCAGCCCCAGCATTTT; CDR3aa: CAISNRGGSNQPQHF
d_gene: -; j_gene: TRBJ1-5; abundance: -; v_gene: TRBV15; CDR3nt: TGTGCCACCAGCAGAGCCCCAGTTTACAATCAGCCCCAGCATTTT; CDR3aa: CATSRAPVYNQPQHF
d_gene: -; j_gene: TRBJ1-2; abundance: -; v_gene: TRBV18; CDR3nt: TGTGCCAGCTCACCGGATTCCCAAGGCTACACCTTC; CDR3aa: CASSPDSQGYTF
d_gene: -; j_gene: TRBJ1-1; abundance: -; v_gene: TRBV28; CDR3nt: TGTGCCAGCACTCAGAGCATGAACACTGAAGCTTTCTTT; CDR3aa: CASTQSMNTEAFF
d_gene: -; j_gene: TRBJ2-5; abundance: -; v_gene: TRBV5-1; CDR3nt: TGCGCCAGCACGCAGGAGGGGGAAGAGACCCAGTACTTC; CDR3aa: CASTQEGEETQYF
d_gene: TRBD1; j_gene: TRBJ1-3; abundance: -; v_gene: TRBV3-1/TRBV3-2; CDR3nt: TGTGCCAGCAGCCCCGGGACAGGGGTTGGAAACACCATATATTTT; CDR3aa: CASSPGTGVGNTIYF
d_gene: -; j_gene: TRBJ2-2; abundance: -; v_gene: TRBV7-2; CDR3nt: TGTGCCAGCAGCCCCTTAGGGTGGGAGAACACCGGGGAGCTGTTTTTT; CDR3aa: CASSPLGWENTGELFF
d_gene: -; j_gene: TRBJ2-7; abundance: -; v_gene: TRBV18; CDR3nt: TGTGCCAGCTCACCAGGACTTCAACTTTACGAGCAGTACTTC; CDR3aa: CASSPGLQLYEQYF
d_gene: -; j_gene: TRBJ2-7; abundance: -; v_gene: TRBV3-1/TRBV3-2; CDR3nt: TGTGCCAGCAGCCGCATCGGGGGATCGGGCGAGCAGTACTTC; CDR3aa: CASSRIGGSGEQYF
d_gene: TRBD2; j_gene: TRBJ2-2; abundance: once; v_gene: TRBV12-3/TRBV12-4; CDR3nt: TGTGCCAGCAGTAGGACTAGCGGAGGGGAGCTGTTTTTT; CDR3aa: CASSRTSGGELFF
d_gene: -; j_gene: TRBJ2-4; abundance: -; v_gene: TRBV29-1; CDR3nt: TGCAGCGTTGTCCCAGGGGGGGACAAAAACATTCAGTACTTC; CDR3aa: CSVVPGGDKNIQYF
d_gene: TRBD1; j_gene: TRBJ2-7; abundance: -; v_gene: TRBV6-5; CDR3nt: TGTGCCAGCAGCTACCAGGACAGGGTTTACGAGCAGTACTTC; CDR3aa: CASSYQDRVYEQYF
d_gene: TRBD2; j_gene: TRBJ2-5; abundance: -; v_gene: TRBV5-4; CDR3nt: TGTGCCAGCAGCCCTAGCCAGCGGGGGGCCCTGCAAGAGACCCAGTACTTC; CDR3aa: CASSPSQRGALQETQYF
d_gene: -; j_gene: TRBJ1-6; abundance: -; v_gene: TRBV28; CDR3nt: TGTGCCAGCAGTTTAGGGACGCTTTCACCCCTCCACTTT; CDR3aa: CASSLGTLSPLHF